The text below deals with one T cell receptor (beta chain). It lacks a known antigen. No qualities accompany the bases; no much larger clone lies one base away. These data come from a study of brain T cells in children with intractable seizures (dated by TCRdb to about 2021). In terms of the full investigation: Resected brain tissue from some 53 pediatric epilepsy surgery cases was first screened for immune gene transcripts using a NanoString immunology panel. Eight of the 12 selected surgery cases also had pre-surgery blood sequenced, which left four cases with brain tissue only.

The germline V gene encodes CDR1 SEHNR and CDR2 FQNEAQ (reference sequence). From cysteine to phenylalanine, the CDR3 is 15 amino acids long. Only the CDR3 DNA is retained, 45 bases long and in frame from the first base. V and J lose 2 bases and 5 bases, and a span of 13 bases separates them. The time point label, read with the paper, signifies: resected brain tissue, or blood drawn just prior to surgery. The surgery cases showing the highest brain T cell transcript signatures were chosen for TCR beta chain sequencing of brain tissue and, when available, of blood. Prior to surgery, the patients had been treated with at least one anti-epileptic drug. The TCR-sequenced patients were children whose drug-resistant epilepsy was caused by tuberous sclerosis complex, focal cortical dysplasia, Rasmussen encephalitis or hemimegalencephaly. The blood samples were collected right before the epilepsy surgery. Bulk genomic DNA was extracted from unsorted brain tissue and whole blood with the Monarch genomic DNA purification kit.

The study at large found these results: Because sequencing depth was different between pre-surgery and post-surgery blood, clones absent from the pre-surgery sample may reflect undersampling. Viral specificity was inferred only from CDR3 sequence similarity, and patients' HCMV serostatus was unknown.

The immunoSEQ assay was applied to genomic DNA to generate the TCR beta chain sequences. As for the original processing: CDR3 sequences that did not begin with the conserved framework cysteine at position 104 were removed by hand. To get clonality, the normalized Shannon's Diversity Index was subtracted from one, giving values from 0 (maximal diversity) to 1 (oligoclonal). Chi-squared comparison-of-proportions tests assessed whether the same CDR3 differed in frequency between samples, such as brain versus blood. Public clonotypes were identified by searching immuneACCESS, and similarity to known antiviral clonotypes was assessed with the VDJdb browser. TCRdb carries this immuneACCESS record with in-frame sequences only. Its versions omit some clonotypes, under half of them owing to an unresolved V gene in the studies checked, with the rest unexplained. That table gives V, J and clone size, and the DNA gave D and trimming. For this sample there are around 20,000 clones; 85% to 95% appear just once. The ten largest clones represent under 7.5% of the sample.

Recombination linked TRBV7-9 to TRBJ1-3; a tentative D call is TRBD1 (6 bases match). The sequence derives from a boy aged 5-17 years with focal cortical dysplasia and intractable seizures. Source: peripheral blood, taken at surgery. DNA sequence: TGTGCCAGCAGCTTATTGGGGGCGCAAAGAAACACCATATATTTT. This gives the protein CASSLLGAQRNTIYF.